Listed below are T cell receptor beta chains from one sample, sequenced in a study of CD8 T cells in ankylosing spondylitis. TCRdb processed the 5' RACE reads anew with MiXCR; each CDR3 protein has one entry. The table shows 450,000 to 550,000 distinct CDR3 sequences, with about 5% occurring only once. The sequenced sample consisted of blood, either unsorted or a sorted T cell fraction (not recorded which). All receptors come from a male donor with ankylosing spondylitis. Each CDR3 is given with its conserved first and last residue. The D gene is left open where the match is weak. Not every row has a clone size; where given, it reads once, few, many or a size class.

size	D	V	J	DNA	CDR3
few	.	TRBV6-1	TRBJ2-7	TGTGCCAGCAGCACACCTTCGTGGGGCCACGAGCAGTACTTC	CASSTPSWGHEQYF
many	TRBD1	TRBV12-3/TRBV12-4	TRBJ1-2	TGTGCCAGCAGTTTACCGGACAGGGGCCTCTATGGCTACACCTTC	CASSLPDRGLYGYTF
many	.	TRBV20-1	TRBJ2-1	TGCAGTGCTAGAGCCGTTAGAATGGGCAATGAGCAGTTCTTC	CSARAVRMGNEQFF
.	.	TRBV20-1	TRBJ2-1	TGCAGTGCTACAGGGATTGGTGAGCAGTTCTTC	CSATGIGEQFF
many	TRBD2	TRBV5-1	TRBJ2-1	TGCGCCTCCTCCGCGGGGGGCCCCAGCTCCTACAATGAGCAGTTCTTC	CASSAGGPSSYNEQFF
many	.	TRBV20-1	TRBJ1-1	TGCAGTGCTACGGGGGGTGGGAACACTGAAGCTTTCTTT	CSATGGGNTEAFF
many	.	TRBV20-1	TRBJ1-5	TGCAGTGCTAGGCAATGGGGTGGCAATCAGCCCCAGCATTTT	CSARQWGGNQPQHF
few	.	TRBV3-1	TRBJ1-2	TGTGCCAGCAGCTCTACAGGGACCGGCTACACCTTC	CASSSTGTGYTF
many	.	TRBV18	TRBJ2-2	TGTGCCAGCTCACCACGAGGGGTCACCGGGGAGCTGTTTTTT	CASSPRGVTGELFF
many	.	TRBV4-1	TRBJ1-2	TGCGCCAGCAGCCAAGATCTACCGGGCCGCTACACCTTC	CASSQDLPGRYTF
many	.	TRBV20-1	TRBJ2-7	TGCAGTGCTAGAGAGTGGACAGCGGTATACGAGCAGTACTTC	CSAREWTAVYEQYF
few	TRBD2	TRBV7-6	TRBJ2-1	TGTGCCAGCAGCTTACCCCTAGCGGGAGACAATGAGCAGTTCTTC	CASSLPLAGDNEQFF
many	.	TRBV29-1	TRBJ2-3	TGCAGCGTTCCTGGGCTAGCCGCCAGGGTTACGCAGTATTTT	CSVPGLAARVTQYF
many	.	TRBV29-1	TRBJ2-3	TGCAGCGTTGAGAGGGGGGAAGGCGACACAGATACGCAGTATTTT	CSVERGEGDTDTQYF
many	TRBD1	TRBV10-3	TRBJ1-5	TGTGCCATCAGCGTCGACAGGGAGGGTCAGCCCCAGCATTTT	CAISVDREGQPQHF
many	.	TRBV7-2	TRBJ2-3	TGTGCCAGCAGCTTACGTCTTCTGGGTGGAGATACGCAGTATTTT	CASSLRLLGGDTQYF
many	TRBD2	TRBV12-3/TRBV12-4	TRBJ2-7	TGTGCCAGCAGTGAGAGCGGGAGGGCCTCATACGAGCAGTACTTC	CASSESGRASYEQYF
many	.	TRBV7-2	TRBJ1-1	TGTGCCAGCAGCCCGGGCAGGGTGAAGAACACTGAAGCTTTCTTT	CASSPGRVKNTEAFF
many	.	TRBV29-1	TRBJ1-4	TGCAGCGTTGAAGAGGGGCCCCAATCAGGGGAAAAACTGTTTTTT	CSVEEGPQSGEKLFF
many	.	TRBV12-3/TRBV12-4	TRBJ2-3	TGTGCCAGCATGAGAGGACTAAGCACAGATACGCAGTATTTT	CASMRGLSTDTQYF
many	.	TRBV4-2	TRBJ2-7	TGTGCGAGCAGCCAAGCCTACGCACTCAAGAGCTCCTACGAGCAGTACTTC	CASSQAYALKSSYEQYF
many	.	TRBV12-3/TRBV12-4	TRBJ2-3	TGTGCCAGCAGTCCTCAGTTCCTTTTGGGTACGCAGTATTTT	CASSPQFLLGTQYF
many	.	TRBV4-1	TRBJ2-1	TGCGCCAGCAGCCTCACAGGGGAGGGAGCTTACAATGAGCAGTTCTTC	CASSLTGEGAYNEQFF
many	.	TRBV28	TRBJ1-5	TGTGCCAGCAGCCCAGAGCTAGGCTTGGGGCAGCCCCAGCATTTT	CASSPELGLGQPQHF
many	TRBD2	TRBV29-1	TRBJ2-7	TGCAGCGTCGCTGCACTAGCGGGAGAGAACGAGCAGTACTTC	CSVAALAGENEQYF
many	.	TRBV5-1	TRBJ1-6	TGCGCCAGCAGCTTGGGGCAGGGCCAGGGACCCCTCCACTTT	CASSLGQGQGPLHF
many	.	TRBV6-1	TRBJ2-7	TGTGCCAGCAGACCGGGATTTTTCTCCTACGAGCAGTACTTC	CASRPGFFSYEQYF
many	.	TRBV20-1	TRBJ1-6	TGCAGTGCTAGAGATCACCGGGTACGGTCACCCCTCCACTTT	CSARDHRVRSPLHF
many	.	TRBV12-3/TRBV12-4	TRBJ1-1	TGTGCCAGCAGTTTTACAGCCTTTGGGGACACTGAAGCTTTCTTT	CASSFTAFGDTEAFF
.	.	TRBV11-3	TRBJ2-1	TGTGCCAGCAGCGGGATAGGGAGCTCCTACAATGAGCAGTTCTTC	CASSGIGSSYNEQFF
many	.	TRBV7-8	TRBJ1-5	TGTGCCAGCAGCTTAGATTTTTATCAGCCCCAGCATTTT	CASSLDFYQPQHF
many	TRBD1	TRBV5-1	TRBJ2-5	TGCGCCAGCAGCTTGGACCTCACAGGGGAGACGACCCAGTACTTC	CASSLDLTGETTQYF